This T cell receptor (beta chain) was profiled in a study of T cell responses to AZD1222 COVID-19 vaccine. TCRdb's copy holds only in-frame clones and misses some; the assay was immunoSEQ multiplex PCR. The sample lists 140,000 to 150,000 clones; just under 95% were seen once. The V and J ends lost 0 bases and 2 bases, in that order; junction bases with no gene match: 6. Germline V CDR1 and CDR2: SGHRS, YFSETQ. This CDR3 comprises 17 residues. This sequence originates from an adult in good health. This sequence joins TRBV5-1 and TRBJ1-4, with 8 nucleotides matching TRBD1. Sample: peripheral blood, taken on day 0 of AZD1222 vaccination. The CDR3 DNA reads TGCGCCAGCAGCTTGGGCGCAGGGGGCTTCACTAATGAAAAACTGTTTTTT. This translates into CASSLGAGGFTNEKLFF.